This TCR beta chain was obtained from a study of prognosis after radiotherapy for stage I lung cancer. TCR beta CDR3 amplification from genomic DNA was performed by two-round multiplex PCR. The first round of PCR was done with primers that matched each TRBV and TRBJ gene. One entry per CDR3 protein results from TCRdb running MiXCR on the multiplex PCR reads. Of 45,000 to 60,000 distinct CDR3 sequences in the sample, about a third are singletons; the top ten hold 9.2%. On this clonotype itself: The likely explanation is a read error, given a far larger clone one base away.

This receptor was taken from a donor aged 50 or older with non-small cell lung cancer. The sample was PBMCs, taken before or after stereotactic body radiation therapy (not recorded which).

The CDR3 DNA follows: TGTGACAGCAGTCCCGCCGGGACCGCAGGGCAGTACTTC. Translation gives CDSSPAGTAGQYF. V is TRBV6-9 and J is TRBJ2-7; D is possibly TRBD1 or TRBD2 (5 bases each). Germline V gene data show CDR1 as MNHGY and CDR2 as SVAAGI. The CDR3 loop spans 13 amino acids.